This T cell receptor beta chain was documented in a study of shared clonotypes between healthy human individuals. Study-wide context: Per-donor plates numbered three CD4 naive, three CD4 memory, two CD8 naive and one CD8 memory.

Looked up from germline, CDR1 is SEHNR and CDR2 is FQNEAQ (reference sequence). CDR3 size: 16 residues. Trimming cost V 1 base and J 0 bases; bases outside gene matches: 4. Method: immunoSEQ multiplex PCR; TCRdb's copy keeps in-frame clones and lacks some. The top ten hold approximately 1.7% of the sample, which has around 2.1 million clones, just over 90% seen once. To note about this clone: Its antigen is undetermined.

The study's findings and limits: Generally, estimated richness proved larger in naive subsets than it did in memory subsets. In contrast to clonotypes shared by all four donors, non-shared clonotypes had lower generation probabilities.

CD45RO-negative, CCR7-selected cells formed the naive CD8 fraction, which excluded terminally differentiated effector memory CD45RA+ cells. Sequenced material: naive CD8+ T cells from PBMCs. The rearrangement joins TRBV7-9 to TRBJ2-7; 9 nucleotides agree with TRBD2. The clonotype originates from a man aged 18 to 30 in good health. Some clones in this sample may be carry-over from other donors' samples. Here the CDR3 reads CASSLVLAGFSYEQYF. The CDR3 nucleotides read TGTGCCAGCAGCTTAGTACTAGCGGGCTTCTCCTACGAGCAGTACTTC.